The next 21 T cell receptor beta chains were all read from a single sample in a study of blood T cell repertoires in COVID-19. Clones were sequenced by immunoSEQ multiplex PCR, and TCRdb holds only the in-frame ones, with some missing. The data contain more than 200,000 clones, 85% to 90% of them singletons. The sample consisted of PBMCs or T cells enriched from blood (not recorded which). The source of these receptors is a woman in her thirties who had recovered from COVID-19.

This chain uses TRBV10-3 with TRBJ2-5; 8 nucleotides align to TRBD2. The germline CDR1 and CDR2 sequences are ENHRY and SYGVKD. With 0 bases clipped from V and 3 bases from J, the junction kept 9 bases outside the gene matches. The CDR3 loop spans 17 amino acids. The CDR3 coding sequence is TGTGCCATCAGTGAGTCGACATGGCGGGGGGAGGAAGAGACCCAGTACTTC. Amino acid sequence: CAISESTWRGEEETQYF.

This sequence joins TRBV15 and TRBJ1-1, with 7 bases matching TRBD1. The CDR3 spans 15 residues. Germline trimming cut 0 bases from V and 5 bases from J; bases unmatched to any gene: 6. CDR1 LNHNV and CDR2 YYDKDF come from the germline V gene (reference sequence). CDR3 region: CATSRDAGGSTEAFF. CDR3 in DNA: TGTGCCACCAGCAGAGACGCAGGGGGTAGTACTGAAGCTTTCTTT.

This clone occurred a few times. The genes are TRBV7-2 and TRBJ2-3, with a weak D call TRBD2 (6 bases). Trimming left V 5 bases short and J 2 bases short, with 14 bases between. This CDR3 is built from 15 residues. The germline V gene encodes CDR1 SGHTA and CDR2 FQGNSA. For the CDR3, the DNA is TGTGCCAGCAGCCTATCCGGGACTTACACAGATACGCAGTATTTT. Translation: CASSLSGTYTDTQYF.

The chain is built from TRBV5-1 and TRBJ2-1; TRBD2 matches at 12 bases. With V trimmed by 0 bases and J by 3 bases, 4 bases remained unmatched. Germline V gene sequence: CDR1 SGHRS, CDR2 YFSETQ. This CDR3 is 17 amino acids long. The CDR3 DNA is TGCGCCAGCAGCTTGGGCGGACTAGCGGGAAGCTACAATGAGCAGTTCTTC. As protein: CASSLGGLAGSYNEQFF.

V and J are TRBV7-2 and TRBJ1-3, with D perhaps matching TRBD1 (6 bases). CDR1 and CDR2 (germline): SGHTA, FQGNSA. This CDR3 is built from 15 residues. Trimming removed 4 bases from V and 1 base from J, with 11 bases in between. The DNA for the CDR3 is TGTGCCAGCAGCTCAACAGGGTTTTCTGGAAACACCATATATTTT. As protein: CASSSTGFSGNTIYF.

As DNA, the CDR3 is TGCAGCGTCCCCCGCGTCCCCGGGGAGCTGTTTTTT. Encoded protein: CSVPRVPGELFF. The chain carries TRBV29-1 and TRBJ2-2; no firm D call. Looked up from germline, CDR1 is SQVTM and CDR2 is ANQGSEA. The V end lost 6 bases, the J end lost 6 bases, and 11 bases lay between the germline ends. The CDR3 runs 12 residues.

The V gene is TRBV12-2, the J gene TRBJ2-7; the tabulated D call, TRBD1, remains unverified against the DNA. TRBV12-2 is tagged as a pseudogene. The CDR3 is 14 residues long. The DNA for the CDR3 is TGTGCAAGTCGTCCAACAGGGGGCTCTGGCGAGCAGTACTTC. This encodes CASRPTGGSGEQYF.

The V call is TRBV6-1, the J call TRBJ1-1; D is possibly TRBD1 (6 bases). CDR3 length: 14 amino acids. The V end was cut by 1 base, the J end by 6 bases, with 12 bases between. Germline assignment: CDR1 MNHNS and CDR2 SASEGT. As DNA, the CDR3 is TGTGCCAGCAGTGAAGTCCACAGGGCTGCTGAAGCTTTCTTT. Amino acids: CASSEVHRAAEAFF.

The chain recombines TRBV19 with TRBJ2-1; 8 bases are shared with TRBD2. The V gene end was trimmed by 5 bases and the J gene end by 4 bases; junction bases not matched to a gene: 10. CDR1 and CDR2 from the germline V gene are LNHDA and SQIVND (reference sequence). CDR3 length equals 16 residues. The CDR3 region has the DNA TGTGCCAGTAGTCCGAGCGGGAGTTTGCCGTACAATGAGCAGTTCTTC. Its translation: CASSPSGSLPYNEQFF.

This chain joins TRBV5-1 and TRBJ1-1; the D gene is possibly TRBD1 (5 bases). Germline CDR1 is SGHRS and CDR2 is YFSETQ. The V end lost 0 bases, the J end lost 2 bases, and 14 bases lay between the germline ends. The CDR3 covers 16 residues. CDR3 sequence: CASSLAVIGTNTEAFF. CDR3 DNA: TGCGCCAGCAGCTTGGCCGTTATAGGGACTAACACTGAAGCTTTCTTT.

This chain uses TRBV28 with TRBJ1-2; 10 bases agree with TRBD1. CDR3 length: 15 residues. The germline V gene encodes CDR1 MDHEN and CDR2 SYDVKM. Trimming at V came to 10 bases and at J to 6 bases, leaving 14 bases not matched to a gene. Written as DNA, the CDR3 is TGTGCCATTCCTATTTCGACAGGGGGCCATAATGGCTACACCTTC. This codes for CAIPISTGGHNGYTF.

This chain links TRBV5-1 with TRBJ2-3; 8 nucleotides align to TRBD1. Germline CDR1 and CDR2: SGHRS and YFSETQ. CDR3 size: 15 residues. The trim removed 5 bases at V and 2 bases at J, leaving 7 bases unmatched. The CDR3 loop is CASRFLQGATDTQYF. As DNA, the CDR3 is TGCGCCAGCAGGTTTCTCCAGGGGGCCACAGATACGCAGTATTTT.

DNA for the CDR3: TGTGCCAGCAGGACACAGGGGGCTTTGGGCTACACCTTC. Amino acid sequence: CASRTQGALGYTF. V is TRBV28 and J is TRBJ1-2; 9 bases fit TRBD1. The CDR3 is 13 residues long. In germline, CDR1 is MDHEN, CDR2 SYDVKM. Trimming removed 6 bases from V and 8 bases from J; junction bases left unmatched: 7.

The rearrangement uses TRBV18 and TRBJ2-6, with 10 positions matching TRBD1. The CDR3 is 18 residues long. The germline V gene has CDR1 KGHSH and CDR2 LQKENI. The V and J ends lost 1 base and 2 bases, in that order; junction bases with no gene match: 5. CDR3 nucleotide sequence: TGTGCCAGCTCACCACGGCGACAGGGGGCAACTGGGGCCAACGTCCTGACTTTC. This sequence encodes CASSPRRQGATGANVLTF.

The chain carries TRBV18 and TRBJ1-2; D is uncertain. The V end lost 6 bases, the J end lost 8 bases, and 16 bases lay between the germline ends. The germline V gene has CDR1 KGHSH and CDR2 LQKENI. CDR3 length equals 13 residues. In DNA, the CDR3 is TGTGCCAGCTCCTTTGAGTCGGGGTCCGGCTACACCTTC. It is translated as CASSFESGSGYTF.

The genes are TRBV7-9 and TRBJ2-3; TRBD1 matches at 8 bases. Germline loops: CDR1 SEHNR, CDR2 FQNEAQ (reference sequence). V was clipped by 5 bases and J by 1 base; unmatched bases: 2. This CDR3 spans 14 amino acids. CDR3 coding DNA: TGTGCCAGCAGCGTGGGACAGGGCACAGATACGCAGTATTTT. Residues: CASSVGQGTDTQYF.

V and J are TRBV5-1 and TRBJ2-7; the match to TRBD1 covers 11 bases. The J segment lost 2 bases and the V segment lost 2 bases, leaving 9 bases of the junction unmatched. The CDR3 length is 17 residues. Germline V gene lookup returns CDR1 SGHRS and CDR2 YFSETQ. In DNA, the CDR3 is TGCGCCAGCAGCTTCCGGACAGGGGGCGCATTAGCCTACGAGCAGTACTTC. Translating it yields CASSFRTGGALAYEQYF.

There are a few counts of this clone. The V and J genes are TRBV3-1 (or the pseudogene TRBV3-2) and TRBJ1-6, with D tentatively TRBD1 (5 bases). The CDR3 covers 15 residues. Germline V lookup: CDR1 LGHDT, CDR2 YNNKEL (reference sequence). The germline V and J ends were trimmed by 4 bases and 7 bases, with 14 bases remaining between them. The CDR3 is CASSLTRGGNSPLHF. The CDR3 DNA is TGTGCCAGCAGCCTCACCCGGGGGGGAAATTCACCCCTCCACTTT.

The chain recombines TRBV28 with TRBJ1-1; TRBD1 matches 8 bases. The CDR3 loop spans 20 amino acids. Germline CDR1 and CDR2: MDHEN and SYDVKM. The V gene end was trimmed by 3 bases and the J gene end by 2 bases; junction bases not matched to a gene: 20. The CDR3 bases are TGTGCCAGCAGTTTCCCGACGAGAAAACAGGGGGTTAAGAGAAACACTGAAGCTTTCTTT. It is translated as CASSFPTRKQGVKRNTEAFF.

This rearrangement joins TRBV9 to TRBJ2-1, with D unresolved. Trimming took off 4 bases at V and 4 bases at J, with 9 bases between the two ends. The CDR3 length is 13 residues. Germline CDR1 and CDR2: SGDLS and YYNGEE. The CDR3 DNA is TGTGCCAGCAGCACGTACTTGTACAATGAGCAGTTCTTC. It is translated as CASSTYLYNEQFF.

As DNA, the CDR3 is TGTGCCAGCAGTTTATGGGCTATTGCCGGGGAGCTGTTTTTT. Translated: CASSLWAIAGELFF. This sequence joins TRBV27 and TRBJ2-2, with D uncertain. V was shortened by 1 base and J by 6 bases, with 9 bases between the two germline ends. The CDR3 has 14 amino acids. CDR1 is MNHEY and CDR2 is SMNVEV in the germline V gene (reference sequence).